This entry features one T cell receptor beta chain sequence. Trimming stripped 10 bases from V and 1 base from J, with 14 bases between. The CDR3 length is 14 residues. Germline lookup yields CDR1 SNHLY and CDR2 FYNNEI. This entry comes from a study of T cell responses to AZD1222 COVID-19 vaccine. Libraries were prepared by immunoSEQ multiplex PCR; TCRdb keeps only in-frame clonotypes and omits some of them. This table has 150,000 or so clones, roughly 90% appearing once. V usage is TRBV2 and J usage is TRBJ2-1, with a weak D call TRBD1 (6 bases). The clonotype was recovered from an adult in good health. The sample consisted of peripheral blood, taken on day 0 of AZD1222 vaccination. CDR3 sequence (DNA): TGTGCCACCCAGACAGGCCGATCCTACAATGAGCAGTTCTTC. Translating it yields CATQTGRSYNEQFF.